A single sample gave rise to the 25 T cell receptor beta chains below, sequenced in a study of shared T cell receptors in the human thymus. Data came from immunoSEQ multiplex PCR; TCRdb stores just in-frame clones and leaves some out. The sample gives 540,000 or so clones, about four fifths of which show up once; more than 0.01% is in the top ten. These data also featured in a second study, about human thymus T cells.

The sequenced sample was thymocytes. The receptor set was obtained from a boy under two years old with a congenital heart defect.

A few counts support this clone. The CDR3 region has the DNA TGCGCCAGCAGCGAAACGACTAGCGGGAGTGCTAATGAGCAGTTCTTC. The encoded protein is CASSETTSGSANEQFF. J is TRBJ2-1 and V is TRBV10-2; 12 bases fit TRBD2. CDR1 and CDR2 from the germline V gene are WSHSY and SAAADI. The CDR3 runs to 16 residues. V dropped 6 bases and J dropped 7; count of bases not matched to a gene: 10.

The V call is TRBV6-6, the J call TRBJ1-5; D remains ambiguous. Germline CDR1 and CDR2: MNHNY and SVGAGI (reference sequence). The CDR3 spans 16 residues. The V end was cut by 2 bases, the J end by 0 bases, with 11 bases between. CDR3 protein: CASSYRVLLSNQPQHF. The DNA for the CDR3 is TGTGCCAGCAGTTACCGGGTGCTGCTTAGCAATCAGCCCCAGCATTTT.

The chain couples TRBV6-1 to TRBJ1-3, with 7 bases lining up with TRBD1. The V gene's germline CDR1 is MNHNS and CDR2 SASEGT. V lost 0 bases, J lost 5 bases, and 10 bases stayed unmatched. The CDR3 runs to 17 residues. Here the CDR3 DNA reads TGTGCCAGCAGTGAAGCGGGGGACAGTGGGGCCCGAAACACCATATATTTT. This gives the protein CASSEAGDSGARNTIYF.

V gene TRBV14 combines with J gene TRBJ1-1, with 10 bases aligning to TRBD1. The CDR3 contains 18 residues. V lost 0 bases to trimming and J lost 4 bases; unmatched junction nucleotides: 11. Germline V gene sequence: CDR1 SGHDN, CDR2 FVKESK. The CDR3 region is CASSQEIRDRGWGTEAFF. The CDR3 DNA sequence: TGTGCCAGCAGCCAAGAAATTCGGGACAGGGGCTGGGGCACTGAAGCTTTCTTT.

The chain links TRBV14 to TRBJ1-2, with 8 positions matching TRBD1. The CDR3 has 15 amino acids. Trimming cost V 5 bases and J 4 bases; bases outside gene matches: 9. CDR1 SGHDN and CDR2 FVKESK come from the germline V gene. CDR3 sequence reads: CASSEGQGEAYGYTF. The CDR3 DNA sequence: TGTGCCAGCAGCGAAGGACAGGGCGAAGCCTATGGCTACACCTTC.

This rearrangement joins TRBV4-2 to TRBJ1-2, with 9 bases matching TRBD1. V lost 3 bases and J lost 2; bases outside the gene matches: 13. Germline V lookup: CDR1 LGHNA, CDR2 YNFKEQ. This CDR3 comprises 18 residues. For the CDR3, the DNA is TGTGCCAGCAGCCAGGGAGGGGACAGGGACCTATCCAACTATGGCTACACCTTC. The encoded protein is CASSQGGDRDLSNYGYTF.

The chain links TRBV28 to TRBJ1-3; D gene unclear. CDR1 and CDR2 (germline): MDHEN, SYDVKM. CDR3 length: 14 residues. The V and J ends lost 6 bases and 9 bases respectively, with 18 bases between them. CDR3 in DNA: TGTGCCAGCAGCCCTTCTAATGCCCCCGTCACCATATATTTT. Protein sequence: CASSPSNAPVTIYF.

The chain carries TRBV27 and TRBJ1-5; D is perhaps TRBD1 (5 bases). Germline values: CDR1 MNHEY, CDR2 SMNVEV (reference sequence). The CDR3 is 15 amino acids. V was shortened by 9 bases and J by 0 bases, with 15 bases between the two germline ends. The CDR3 nucleotides read TGTGCCAGTGCTTGGGGCAGAAATAGCAATCAGCCCCAGCATTTT. It yields the protein CASAWGRNSNQPQHF.

V usage is TRBV28 and J usage is TRBJ2-1; 11 nucleotides agree with TRBD2. Germline assignment: CDR1 MDHEN and CDR2 SYDVKM. The CDR3 consists of 19 residues. The V segment lost 7 bases and the J segment 2 bases; nucleotides outside the gene matches: 16. CDR3 in amino acids: CASTPRVSGRAETYNEQFF. In DNA form, the CDR3 reads TGTGCCAGCACCCCCCGGGTTAGCGGGAGGGCAGAGACCTACAATGAGCAGTTCTTC.

This chain links TRBV11-3 with TRBJ2-7; D is unresolved. The CDR3 has 15 residues. From germline, CDR1 is SGHNT and CDR2 YENEEA. The ends were cut back, 1 base at V and 2 bases at J, with 12 bases in the middle. CDR3 sequence: CASSLVFEKPYEQYF. CDR3 nucleotide sequence: TGTGCCAGCAGCTTAGTATTTGAGAAACCCTACGAGCAGTACTTC.

The V and J genes are TRBV5-4 and TRBJ1-2, with unresolved D. From germline, CDR1 is SGHNT and CDR2 YYREEE (reference sequence). V lost 4 bases, J lost 6 bases, and 10 bases lay in between. This CDR3 has 12 residues. The CDR3 DNA is TGTGCCAGCAGCCCGTCAGGCCATGGCTACACCTTC. Translated: CASSPSGHGYTF.

The rearrangement links TRBV4-3 to TRBJ2-7, with 10 nucleotides matching TRBD1. Unmatched junction bases numbered 9, after V lost 0 bases and J lost 1 base. Germline V gene sequence: CDR1 LGHNA, CDR2 YSLEER. This CDR3 is built from 18 residues. The CDR3 bases are TGCGCCAGCAGCCAAGAGAAGAGAGACAGGGGGCCTTCCTACGAGCAGTACTTC. This translates into CASSQEKRDRGPSYEQYF.

This chain uses TRBV9 with TRBJ2-2, with TRBD1 matching over 8 bases. Germline-derived CDR1 and CDR2 are SGDLS and YYNGEE. The V gene end was trimmed by 3 bases and the J gene end by 2 bases; junction bases not matched to a gene: 6. CDR3 length: 16 residues. CDR3 amino acids: CASSAGTGSNTGELFF. The CDR3 region has the DNA TGTGCCAGCAGCGCCGGGACAGGTTCTAACACCGGGGAGCTGTTTTTT.

This clone was seen just once. CDR3: CASSVRTGLAGNNEQFF. The DNA for the CDR3 is TGTGCCAGCAGCGTACGAACGGGACTAGCGGGGAACAATGAGCAGTTCTTC. The chain joins TRBV21-1 to TRBJ2-1; whether TRBD2, the table's D call, matches the DNA was not checked. TRBV21-1 is a documented pseudogene. The CDR3 runs 17 residues.

This chain links TRBV4-2 with TRBJ2-7, with D possibly TRBD1 on 5 matching bases. The V gene lost 1 base and the J gene lost 2 bases, with 21 bases spanning the gap. CDR3 size: 18 residues. CDR1 LGHNA and CDR2 YNFKEQ come from the germline V gene. CDR3 bases: TGTGCCAGCAGCCAAGTGTATGGTGTCGGATCAGGGCCCTACGAGCAGTACTTC. Its protein product is CASSQVYGVGSGPYEQYF.

This clone was seen once. This chain joins TRBV7-8 and TRBJ2-3; tentatively, D is TRBD2 (5 bases). The CDR3 is 14 amino acids. The V gene's germline CDR1 is SGHVS and CDR2 FQNEAQ. V dropped 5 bases and J dropped 2 bases, with 11 bases sitting between them. This chain's CDR3 is CASSLLGHTDTQYF. The CDR3 coding sequence is TGTGCCAGCAGCCTACTAGGCCACACAGATACGCAGTATTTT.

This clone occurred once. The rearrangement uses TRBV10-2 and TRBJ2-7, with 7 bases aligning to TRBD2. Losses at the gene ends were 2 bases for V and 5 bases for J; bases not matched to a gene: 21. This CDR3 has 19 amino acids. The germline gives CDR1 WSHSY, CDR2 SAAADI. CDR3 nucleotides: TGCGCCAGCAGTGAGGGTCCCCTACCTTGGTTCGGGGGAGGGGACGAGCAGTACTTC. Protein: CASSEGPLPWFGGGDEQYF.

The chain recombines TRBV4-1 with TRBJ1-1; TRBD1 might be the D (5 bases). Germline lookup yields CDR1 MGHRA and CDR2 YSYEKL. V dropped 0 bases and J dropped 11 bases, with 25 bases sitting between them. This CDR3 spans 17 amino acids. Here the CDR3 reads CASSQEAIRALLEGAFF. As DNA, the CDR3 is TGCGCCAGCAGCCAAGAAGCGATCCGGGCGCTTCTGGAGGGGGCTTTCTTT.

This chain uses TRBV28 with TRBJ2-5, with TRBD2 as a possible D gene (5 bases). V was shortened by 11 bases and J by 5 bases, with 15 bases between the two germline ends. The CDR3 extends over 12 amino acids. Germline V gives CDR1 MDHEN, CDR2 SYDVKM. CDR3 amino acids: CASSSRMETQYF. The CDR3 nucleotides read TGTGCCTCTTCTAGCAGAATGGAGACCCAGTACTTC.

The rearrangement uses TRBV5-1 and TRBJ2-1; possible D gene TRBD2, 5 bases. The CDR3 sequence is 14 residues long. Trimming stripped 0 bases from V and 8 bases from J, with 12 bases between. Germline V gene data show CDR1 as SGHRS and CDR2 as YFSETQ. The CDR3 loop is CASSLALDCDEQFF. As DNA, the CDR3 is TGCGCCAGCAGCTTGGCACTAGATTGCGATGAGCAGTTCTTC. The complete variable domain, with remaining parts taken from reference TRBV5-1 and TRBJ2-1, reads KAGVTQTPRYLIKTRGQQVTLSCSPISGHRSVSWYQQTPGQGLQFLFEYFSETQRNKGNFPGRFSGRQFSNSRSEMNVSTLELGDSALYLCASSLALDCDEQFFGPGTRLTVL.

The table lists this clone with a few counts. This rearrangement joins TRBV30 to TRBJ1-1; D is possibly TRBD1 (6 bases). In germline, CDR1 is GTSNPN, CDR2 SVGIG (reference sequence). V dropped 5 bases and J dropped 2 bases, with 15 bases sitting between them. The CDR3 sequence is 14 residues long. CDR3 nucleotide sequence: TGTGCCTGGTCCCCAGGGGCCCCTAACACTGAAGCTTTCTTT. Translation gives CAWSPGAPNTEAFF.

This chain joins TRBV7-6 and TRBJ2-2; 10 positions agree with TRBD1. Germline CDR1 is SGHVS and CDR2 is FNYEAQ. The J segment lost 3 bases and the V segment lost 4 bases, leaving 11 bases of the junction unmatched. The CDR3 is 18 amino acids. In nucleotides, the CDR3 is TGTGCCAGCAGCTCAAGAGCGGACAGGGGGAAAGACACCGGGGAGCTGTTTTTT. Amino acids: CASSSRADRGKDTGELFF.

The rearrangement joins TRBV18 to TRBJ1-1; tentatively, D is TRBD1 (6 bases). Germline CDR1 KGHSH, CDR2 LQKENI. V was pared by 3 bases and J by 7 bases, with 18 bases between. There are 15 residues in the CDR3. CDR3: CASSPLYARGIEAFF. CDR3 sequence (DNA): TGTGCCAGCTCACCTCTCTACGCCAGGGGCATTGAAGCTTTCTTT.

The chain couples TRBV6-5 to TRBJ2-7, with 7 nucleotides matching TRBD2. Germline assignment: CDR1 MNHEY and CDR2 SVGAGI. Trimming at V came to 2 bases and at J to 7 bases, leaving 5 bases not matched to a gene. This CDR3 has 13 residues. As DNA, the CDR3 is TGTGCCAGCAGTTACGCGGGAGTAGATGAGCAGTACTTC. This sequence encodes CASSYAGVDEQYF.

This clone was picked up a small number of times. The genes are TRBV10-2 and TRBJ2-7; TRBD2 agrees at 9 bases. The CDR3 sequence is 16 residues long. Losses at the gene ends were 4 bases for V and 6 bases for J; bases not matched to a gene: 13. Per the germline V gene, CDR1 is WSHSY and CDR2 is SAAADI. CDR3 nucleotides: TGCGCCAGCAGTGGGAATTGGCTAGCGGGAAGGGGCGAGCAGTACTTC. The encoded protein is CASSGNWLAGRGEQYF.